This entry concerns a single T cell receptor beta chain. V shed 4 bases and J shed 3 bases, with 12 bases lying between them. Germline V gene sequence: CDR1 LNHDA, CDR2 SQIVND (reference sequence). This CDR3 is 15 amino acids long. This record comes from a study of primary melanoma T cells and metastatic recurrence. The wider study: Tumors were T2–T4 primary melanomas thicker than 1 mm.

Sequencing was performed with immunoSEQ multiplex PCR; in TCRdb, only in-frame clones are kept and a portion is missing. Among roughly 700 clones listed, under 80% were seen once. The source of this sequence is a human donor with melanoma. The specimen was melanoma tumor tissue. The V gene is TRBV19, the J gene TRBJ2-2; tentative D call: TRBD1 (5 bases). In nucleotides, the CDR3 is TGTGCCAGTAGTAGGGGCACCGTCTACACCGGGGAGCTGTTTTTT. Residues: CASSRGTVYTGELFF. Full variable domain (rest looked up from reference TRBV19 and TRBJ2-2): DGGITQSPKYLFRKEGQNVTLSCEQNLNHDAMYWYRQDPGQGLRLIYYSQIVNDFQKGDIAEGYSVSREKKESFPLTVTSAQKNPTAFYLCASSRGTVYTGELFFGEGSRLTVL.